The 15 T cell receptor beta chains presented below share a single source sample, sequenced in a study of T cell responses to AZD1222 COVID-19 vaccine. Sequencing was performed with immunoSEQ multiplex PCR; in TCRdb, only in-frame clones are kept and a portion is missing. The sample lists about 180,000 clones; around 90% were seen once. Material: peripheral blood, obtained 28 days after the second AZD1222 dose. The source of these receptors is an adult who received the AZD1222 COVID-19 vaccine.

V is TRBV2 and J is TRBJ2-7; D gene uncertain. The length of the CDR3 is 13 residues. Germline V CDR1 and CDR2: SNHLY, FYNNEI. V lost 4 bases, J lost 2 bases, and 9 bases lay in between. The CDR3 loop is CASSGVRTYEQYF. The CDR3, as DNA: TGTGCCAGCAGTGGGGTTCGCACCTACGAGCAGTACTTC.

V gene TRBV2 combines with J gene TRBJ2-3, with 13 nucleotides matching TRBD2. The CDR3 runs to 15 residues. Trimming removed 6 bases from V and 6 bases from J; junction bases left unmatched: 6. From germline, CDR1 is SNHLY and CDR2 FYNNEI. This CDR3 reads CASSRALAGGDTQYF. In DNA, the CDR3 is TGTGCCAGCAGCAGGGCACTAGCGGGAGGGGATACGCAGTATTTT.

This chain joins TRBV28 and TRBJ2-4, with D tentatively TRBD2 (5 bases). The germline gives CDR1 MDHEN, CDR2 SYDVKM. This CDR3 region has 13 residues. CDR3 region: CATAGEPKNIQYF. The CDR3 nucleotides read TGTGCTACAGCCGGGGAGCCAAAAAACATTCAGTACTTC.

This chain joins TRBV7-2 and TRBJ2-3; perhaps TRBD1 as D (5 bases). Trimming stripped 2 bases from V and 2 bases from J, with 8 bases between. The CDR3 extends over 14 amino acids. Germline V CDR1 and CDR2: SGHTA, FQGNSA. The DNA of the CDR3 is TGTGCCAGCAGCTTAACAGGTATCACAGATACGCAGTATTTT. Translation: CASSLTGITDTQYF.

The chain is built from TRBV18 and TRBJ2-2; no firm D call. CDR1 and CDR2 from the germline V gene are KGHSH and LQKENI. V was shortened by 3 bases and J by 7 bases, with 9 bases between the two germline ends. The CDR3 consists of 13 residues. CDR3 bases: TGTGCCAGCTCACCGTTTCCCCTCGGGGAGCTGTTTTTT. As protein: CASSPFPLGELFF.

The chain recombines TRBV29-1 with TRBJ2-1; 10 bases are a match to TRBD2. This CDR3 contains 14 residues. V shed 7 bases, J shed 10 bases, and the junction held 13 bases outside the gene matches. Germline V lookup: CDR1 SQVTM, CDR2 ANQGSEA. CDR3 bases: TGCAGCGACGCTCGGCTAGCGGGAGCCGGAGAGCAGTTCTTC. This encodes CSDARLAGAGEQFF.

The chain has TRBV7-9 and TRBJ1-2; tentative D call: TRBD1 (6 bases). V was pared by 1 base and J by 2 bases, with 8 bases between. The CDR3 sequence is 14 residues long. The V gene's germline CDR1 is SEHNR and CDR2 FQNEAQ (reference sequence). The CDR3 DNA sequence: TGTGCCAGCAGCTTAGAAGGACAGAACTATGGCTACACCTTC. Protein product: CASSLEGQNYGYTF.

The chain joins TRBV28 to TRBJ1-4, with TRBD1 matching over 8 bases. Germline V CDR1 and CDR2: MDHEN, SYDVKM. V was pared by 4 bases and J by 4 bases, with 5 bases of the junction left unmatched. The CDR3 contains 15 residues. The CDR3 loop is CASSSTGQGNEKLFF. CDR3 coding DNA: TGTGCCAGCAGTTCTACTGGACAGGGTAATGAAAAACTGTTTTTT. The full variable domain, in which reference TRBV28 and TRBJ1-4 provide the parts outside the CDR3, is DVKVTQSSRYLVKRTGEKVFLECVQDMDHENMFWYRQDPGLGLRLIYFSYDVKMKEKGDIPEGYSVSREKKERFSLILESASTNQTSMYLCASSSTGQGNEKLFFGSGTQLSVL.

The CDR3: CASSSTGTDPYEQYF. CDR3 bases: TGTGCCAGCAGTTCCACCGGGACAGACCCCTACGAGCAGTACTTC. The chain combines TRBV28 with TRBJ2-7; 7 bases fit TRBD1. From germline, CDR1 is MDHEN and CDR2 SYDVKM. V shed 4 bases and J 2 bases; nucleotides not matched to a gene: 8. This CDR3 is built from 15 residues.

V and J are TRBV2 and TRBJ2-4; D ambiguous. CDR3 size: 15 residues. The germline gives CDR1 SNHLY, CDR2 FYNNEI. V lost 3 bases, J lost 0 bases, and 9 bases lay in between. CDR3 sequence reads: CASSEMGLAKNIQYF. DNA for the CDR3: TGTGCCAGCAGTGAGATGGGTCTAGCCAAAAACATTCAGTACTTC.

The chain employs TRBV28 and TRBJ2-4; tentatively, D is TRBD1 (6 bases). The CDR3 is 12 amino acids. Trimming shortened V by 10 bases and J by 10 bases, and 17 bases separated the two germline ends. Germline V gene data show CDR1 as MDHEN and CDR2 as SYDVKM. CDR3 nucleotide sequence: TGTGCCACCGTGGACAGCGCCGGTATTCAGTACTTC. Translating gives CATVDSAGIQYF.

Only one count was recorded for this clone. This sequence joins TRBV6-5 and TRBJ1-5, with TRBD1 matching over 9 bases. Germline trimming cut 5 bases from V and 6 bases from J; bases unmatched to any gene: 5. The V gene's germline CDR1 is MNHEY and CDR2 SVGAGI. CDR3 length: 14 residues. DNA for the CDR3: TGTGCCAGCAGTCGGACAGGGGCGGGTCAGCCCCAGCATTTT. The encoded protein is CASSRTGAGQPQHF.

The gene calls are TRBV6-5 and TRBJ2-7, with D tentatively TRBD2 (5 bases). V gave up 0 bases and J gave up 2 bases, with 14 bases separating them. CDR1 is MNHEY and CDR2 is SVGAGI in the germline V gene. The CDR3 is 16 residues long. CDR3: CASSYSAGRLTYEQYF. DNA of the CDR3: TGTGCCAGCAGTTACTCGGCGGGTCGGCTTACCTACGAGCAGTACTTC.

V is TRBV6-6 and J is TRBJ2-3; no definite D call. V was trimmed by 4 bases and J by 0 bases, leaving 11 bases between them. This CDR3 has 15 residues. Looked up from germline, CDR1 is MNHNY and CDR2 is SVGAGI (reference sequence). The CDR3 reads CASSSLSSSTDTQYF. CDR3 nucleotides: TGTGCCAGCAGTTCCCTCAGTTCTAGCACAGATACGCAGTATTTT.

The chain couples TRBV2 to TRBJ1-3; D remains ambiguous. The V end was cut by 8 bases, the J end by 0 bases, with 11 bases between. This CDR3 is built from 14 residues. From germline, CDR1 is SNHLY and CDR2 FYNNEI. The DNA of the CDR3 is TGTGCCAGCTCGGTAGCCGTCTCTGGAAACACCATATATTTT. This encodes CASSVAVSGNTIYF.